This T cell receptor (beta chain) is drawn from a study of T cell responses to AZD1222 COVID-19 vaccine. The CDR3 has 16 amino acids. Assay used: immunoSEQ multiplex PCR; TCRdb lists only in-frame clones, some missing. In the table there are about 21,000 clones, roughly 84% of which are singletons. On this clone itself: The antigen is unknown.

Study outcomes and limitations: Per reports, nearly half of all spike-specific TCRs target regions that are unmutated in variants. When two AZD1222 doses had been given, Spike-specific TCR breadth and depth rose.

The specimen comprised peripheral blood, sampled 28 days after the second AZD1222 dose. J is TRBJ2-5 and V is TRBV1; the table's D gene call, TRBD2, was not cross checked with the DNA. TRBV1 is deemed a pseudogene. The receptor's source is an adult who received the AZD1222 COVID-19 vaccine. The chain's CDR3 is CTSSQDWSGTQETQYF. For the CDR3, the DNA is TGCACCAGCAGCCAAGATTGGAGCGGCACCCAAGAGACCCAGTACTTC.